This TCR beta chain is from a study of blood T cell repertoires in COVID-19. About the research overall: COVID-19 samples collected from the United States, Italy and Spain covered acute and convalescent phases. PBMCs, B-cell-depleted T cells, or T cells provided the cDNA or gDNA that made up the material.

This CDR3 has 15 amino acids. V was pared by 3 bases and J by 0 bases, with 12 bases between. Germline loops: CDR1 SNHLY, CDR2 FYNNEI. How the authors handled the data: How many nucleated cells were present was estimated from reference gene primer amplification. Only in-frame clones appear in the TCRdb table, and some are missing; sequencing was by immunoSEQ multiplex PCR. V, J and clone size derive from that table, while D and trimming were established from the DNA sequence. The repertoire holds some 190,000 clones, with roughly 79% as singletons. This clone was observed a single time. Followed over time, Seattle patients had been enrolled while infection was active.

Sequenced sample: peripheral blood. This TCR was recovered from a woman aged 40 to 50 with COVID-19, enrolled during active disease. The V gene is TRBV2, the J gene TRBJ2-7, with D maybe TRBD2 (5 bases). The CDR3 is CASSEEALSSYEQYF. The CDR3 DNA reads as TGTGCCAGCAGTGAGGAGGCCCTGAGCTCCTACGAGCAGTACTTC.